The 32 T cell receptor beta chains given below trace back to one sample, sequenced in a study of response to subunit inactivated influenza vaccine. Each CDR3 protein is one row after TCRdb ran MiXCR on the RT-PCR reads. The repertoire holds hundreds of thousands of distinct CDR3 sequences, with 12% to 15% as singletons. The sample consisted of PBMCs from blood, taken roughly 2 weeks before vaccination. The receptors were sampled from a man between 50 and 59 years old who received an inactivated influenza vaccine.

The chain is built from TRBV3-1 and TRBJ2-5; the match to TRBD2 covers 11 bases. Germline CDR1 is LGHDT and CDR2 is YNNKEL (reference sequence). Trimming cost V 4 bases and J 6 bases; bases outside gene matches: 10. The length of the CDR3 is 16 residues. The CDR3 spells CASSPYTSGRTKTQYF. The CDR3 DNA is TGTGCCAGCAGCCCCTACACTAGCGGGAGAACGAAGACCCAGTACTTC.

This clonotype was picked up a small number of times. V gene TRBV5-1 combines with J gene TRBJ2-7; 7 bases are a match to TRBD1. The CDR3 has 16 residues. Germline V lookup: CDR1 SGHRS, CDR2 YFSETQ. V was pared by 4 bases and J by 5 bases, with 15 bases of the junction left unmatched. CDR3 bases: TGCGCCAGCAGCCCCTTAACAGGGGTAGCGAGGGACGAGCAGTACTTC. As protein: CASSPLTGVARDEQYF.

The chain joins TRBV27 to TRBJ1-1; D remains ambiguous. There are 14 residues in the CDR3. Germline lookup yields CDR1 MNHEY and CDR2 SMNVEV (reference sequence). V lost 0 bases to trimming and J lost 1 base, with 6 bases between them. The CDR3 reads CASSLSQKNTEAFF. The CDR3 DNA sequence: TGTGCCAGCAGTTTATCGCAGAAGAACACTGAAGCTTTCTTT.

V usage is TRBV5-1 and J usage is TRBJ1-2; TRBD1 matches at 7 bases. The CDR3 spans 15 residues. Per germline, CDR1 SGHRS and CDR2 YFSETQ. V dropped 3 bases and J dropped 0; count of bases not matched to a gene: 5. The chain's CDR3 is CASSSGQETNYGYTF. DNA of the CDR3: TGCGCCAGCAGCTCAGGACAGGAAACTAACTATGGCTACACCTTC.

This chain connects TRBV5-1 to TRBJ2-5; 8 bases line up with TRBD2. Trimming took 6 bases from V and 5 from J; bases not matched to a gene: 12. Germline V lookup: CDR1 SGHRS, CDR2 YFSETQ. This CDR3 spans 15 amino acids. The CDR3, as DNA: TGCGCCAGCAAGGCTACTAGCGGAGAAGTGGAGACCCAGTACTTC. This translates into CASKATSGEVETQYF. The whole variable domain, remainder taken from reference TRBV5-1 and TRBJ2-5, is KAGVTQTPRYLIKTRGQQVTLSCSPISGHRSVSWYQQTPGQGLQFLFEYFSETQRNKGNFPGRFSGRQFSNSRSEMNVSTLELGDSALYLCASKATSGEVETQYFGPGTRLLVL.

The rearrangement links TRBV2 to TRBJ1-4; no clear D. Germline CDR1 reads SNHLY; CDR2 reads FYNNEI. The V and J ends lost 11 bases and 5 bases respectively, with 18 bases between them. This CDR3 is 14 amino acids long. The CDR3: CASRTRPRNEKLFF. The CDR3, as DNA: TGTGCCTCTCGAACCCGGCCGAGGAATGAAAAACTGTTTTTT.

This clonotype has more than one count but fewer than ten. The chain employs TRBV29-1 and TRBJ2-3; D is unclear. There are 12 residues in the CDR3. Germline CDR1 is SQVTM and CDR2 is ANQGSEA. V lost 5 bases to trimming and J lost 2 bases, with 8 bases between them. The CDR3 DNA follows: TGCAGCGTTTCCGGAACCACAGATACGCAGTATTTT. Residues: CSVSGTTDTQYF.

This clonotype was seen a few times. This rearrangement joins TRBV6-1 to TRBJ1-5; the match to TRBD1 covers 8 bases. The CDR3 is 16 residues long. The J segment lost 6 bases and the V segment lost 7 bases, leaving 14 bases of the junction unmatched. Per germline, CDR1 MNHNS and CDR2 SASEGT. The chain's CDR3 is CASKNFLTGDPQPQHF. CDR3 in DNA: TGTGCCAGCAAGAACTTTTTGACAGGGGATCCTCAGCCCCAGCATTTT.

This clonotype was seen repeatedly, ten times or more. The chain links TRBV28 to TRBJ1-1, with TRBD1 as a possible D gene (6 bases). Germline loops: CDR1 MDHEN, CDR2 SYDVKM. Trimming cost V 6 bases and J 4 bases, with 12 bases left between them. The CDR3 runs to 13 residues. CDR3 nucleotide sequence: TGTGCCAGCAGCCCAGGACAGTCCACTGAAGCTTTCTTT. It codes for CASSPGQSTEAFF.

The genes are TRBV4-1 and TRBJ1-3; the D is unclear. The CDR3 spans 16 residues. The ends were cut back, 1 base at V and 0 bases at J, with 10 bases in the middle. The germline V gene has CDR1 MGHRA and CDR2 YSYEKL. The DNA of the CDR3 is TGCGCCAGCAGCCAAGTCCTACTGACCTCTGGAAACACCATATATTTT. It yields the protein CASSQVLLTSGNTIYF.

This chain uses TRBV20-1 with TRBJ2-1; 8 nucleotides match TRBD1. Germline loops: CDR1 DFQATT, CDR2 SNEGSKA (reference sequence). Trimming at V came to 0 bases and at J to 6 bases, leaving 13 bases not matched to a gene. The CDR3 consists of 17 residues. The CDR3 region is CSARDARTGFFGNEQFF. DNA for the CDR3: TGCAGTGCTAGAGATGCCCGGACAGGGTTTTTTGGCAATGAGCAGTTCTTC.

This clonotype occurred a few times. At one end the junction does not follow the germline gene, possibly because of a read error. The CDR3 region has the DNA TGTTCCAGCAGCCCGACAGGACAGGGAAACATTCAGTACTTC. Its protein is CSSSPTGQGNIQYF. The chain employs TRBV5-5 and TRBJ2-4, with 8 bases aligning to TRBD1. The CDR3 is 14 residues long. Per the germline V gene, CDR1 is SGHKS and CDR2 is YYEKEE (reference sequence).

The sample holds many counts of this clonotype. The genes are TRBV27 and TRBJ2-3; 8 bases match TRBD1. V lost 8 bases and J lost 4; bases outside the gene matches: 5. This CDR3 has 13 amino acids. CDR1 and CDR2 (germline): MNHEY, SMNVEV (reference sequence). Here the CDR3 reads CASADRGPDTQYF. CDR3 sequence (DNA): TGTGCCAGCGCTGACAGGGGTCCAGATACGCAGTATTTT.

This clonotype was seen ten or more times. The rearrangement uses TRBV29-1 and TRBJ2-1; possible D gene TRBD2, 5 bases. Trimming pared 7 bases from V and 6 bases from J, leaving 13 bases between. The CDR3 consists of 12 residues. The germline V gene has CDR1 SQVTM and CDR2 ANQGSEA. The CDR3 nucleotides are TGCAGCGCCTGGGAGCTCGGCAATGAGCAGTTCTTC. Amino acid sequence: CSAWELGNEQFF.

J is TRBJ2-7 and V is TRBV4-1; D may match TRBD1 or TRBD2 (5 bases each). Germline V gene data show CDR1 as MGHRA and CDR2 as YSYEKL. The V end was cut by 1 base, the J end by 7 bases, with 17 bases between. This CDR3 has 15 residues. The CDR3 coding sequence is TGCGCCAGCAGCCAAGGACGGGGCAATCGAGGAGAGCAGTACTTC. Translation: CASSQGRGNRGEQYF.

V and J are TRBV7-2 and TRBJ2-3; D tentatively reads TRBD1 or TRBD2 (5 bases each). CDR1 is SGHTA and CDR2 is FQGNSA in the germline V gene. Trimming left V 7 bases short and J 4 bases short, with 12 bases between. The CDR3 spans 13 residues. The CDR3 sequence: CASTLGVPDTQYF. CDR3 nucleotide sequence: TGTGCCAGCACCCTGGGGGTCCCAGATACGCAGTATTTT.

This clonotype came up many times. CDR3 in amino acids: CASRPGSYEQYF. In nucleotides, the CDR3 is TGTGCCAGCAGACCCGGCTCCTACGAGCAGTACTTC. The J gene is TRBJ2-7, the V gene TRBV28; D unclear. The germline CDR1 and CDR2 sequences are MDHEN and SYDVKM. The CDR3 extends over 12 amino acids. The germline V and J ends were trimmed by 6 bases and 0 bases, with 6 bases remaining between them.

This clonotype has more than one count but fewer than ten. The J gene is TRBJ1-2, the V gene TRBV5-1, with 7 bases identical to TRBD1. With 3 bases clipped from V and 3 bases from J, the junction kept 5 bases outside the gene matches. The CDR3 covers 14 residues. From germline, CDR1 is SGHRS and CDR2 YFSETQ. The CDR3 nucleotides are TGCGCCAGCAGCTCTGGACAGGTCGACTATGGCTACACCTTC. This codes for CASSSGQVDYGYTF.

This clonotype was detected a few times. The CDR3 nucleotides read TGTGCCAGTACCCCAGGGGGGGGGTCGGCTGAAGCTTTCTTT. Translated, it gives CASTPGGGSAEAFF. The chain joins TRBV19 to TRBJ1-1, with 7 bases matching TRBD1. Germline assignment: CDR1 LNHDA and CDR2 SQIVND (reference sequence). The V segment lost 7 bases and the J segment 6 bases; nucleotides outside the gene matches: 11. This CDR3 comprises 14 residues.

V usage is TRBV15 and J usage is TRBJ2-2, with TRBD2 identical over 13 bases. CDR1 is LNHNV, CDR2 YYDKDF, per germline (reference sequence). The ends lost 0 bases at V and 0 bases at J; junction bases unmatched: 4. The CDR3 spans 19 residues. The CDR3 is CATSRDRGLAGANTGELFF. The CDR3 region has the DNA TGTGCCACCAGCAGAGATCGAGGACTAGCGGGAGCGAACACCGGGGAGCTGTTTTTT.

CDR3 loop: CSARGLLDADTQYF. As DNA, the CDR3 is TGCAGTGCTAGAGGTTTGCTAGATGCAGATACGCAGTATTTT. The genes are TRBV20-1 and TRBJ2-3; D remains unclear. Per the germline V gene, CDR1 is DFQATT and CDR2 is SNEGSKA (reference sequence). V lost 1 base to trimming and J lost 4 bases, with 12 bases between them. The CDR3 is 14 amino acids.

The chain couples TRBV19 to TRBJ2-7; D is perhaps TRBD1 or TRBD2 (5 bases each). Germline V gives CDR1 LNHDA, CDR2 SQIVND (reference sequence). V lost 8 bases to trimming and J lost 6 bases, with 20 bases between them. This CDR3 is 14 amino acids long. The CDR3 DNA reads TGTGCCAGTTCCGAGGGCCAGGGAAGCGGCGAGCAGTACTTC. Translated: CASSEGQGSGEQYF.

The CDR3 DNA reads TGCGCCAGCAGCTTGACAGGGACCCGGTACGGAAACACCATATATTTT. It is translated as CASSLTGTRYGNTIYF. This chain connects TRBV5-1 to TRBJ1-3, with D tentatively TRBD1 (6 bases). Germline loops: CDR1 SGHRS, CDR2 YFSETQ. V lost 1 base to trimming and J lost 4 bases, with 15 bases between them. The CDR3 contains 16 residues.

This clonotype was detected many times. The V and J genes are TRBV29-1 and TRBJ1-2; D ambiguous. The CDR3 is 14 amino acids. In germline, CDR1 is SQVTM, CDR2 ANQGSEA. Trimming removed 2 bases at V and 1 base at J, with 11 bases between. CDR3 coding DNA: TGCAGCGTTGAATCACTTCTCGATAACTATGGCTACACCTTC. It specifies CSVESLLDNYGYTF.

This clonotype appeared many times. This chain links TRBV12-3 or TRBV12-4 with TRBJ2-5, with TRBD2 identical over 10 bases. The CDR3 is 14 amino acids. V was pared by 8 bases and J by 5 bases, with 8 bases of the junction left unmatched. In DNA, the CDR3 is TGTGCCAGCTCTAAAGCGGGAGGGGAGGAGACCCAGTACTTC. Translation gives CASSKAGGEETQYF.

This clonotype was found a few times. This rearrangement joins TRBV4-2 to TRBJ2-3; D is possibly TRBD1 (6 bases). Trimming removed 0 bases from V and 4 bases from J, with 14 bases in between. Germline assignment: CDR1 LGHNA and CDR2 YNFKEQ. The length of the CDR3 is 16 residues. For the CDR3, the DNA is TGTGCCAGCAGCCAAGACCTGGACAGACTGGCAGATACGCAGTATTTT. It codes for CASSQDLDRLADTQYF.

The chain carries TRBV5-6 and TRBJ1-6, with a weak D call TRBD1 (5 bases). V was shortened by 2 bases and J by 7 bases, with 13 bases between the two germline ends. Germline CDR1 SGHDT, CDR2 YYEEEE. The CDR3 loop spans 15 amino acids. CDR3 loop: CASSFGVGPNSPLHF. The DNA for the CDR3 is TGTGCCAGCAGCTTCGGTGTGGGACCGAATTCACCCCTCCACTTT.

This chain links TRBV10-3 with TRBJ2-3, with unresolved D. The V gene's germline CDR1 is ENHRY and CDR2 SYGVKD. V was shortened by 8 bases and J by 3 bases, with 15 bases between the two germline ends. This CDR3 contains 14 residues. The CDR3 is CAIVDGGFTDTQYF. The DNA for the CDR3 is TGTGCCATCGTGGACGGCGGCTTTACAGATACGCAGTATTTT.

In this sample, this clonotype turned up a few times. This chain connects TRBV5-1 to TRBJ2-7; possible D gene TRBD2, 6 bases. The CDR3 extends over 15 amino acids. Germline V gene data show CDR1 as SGHRS and CDR2 as YFSETQ. The ends were cut back, 6 bases at V and 0 bases at J, with 16 bases in the middle. CDR3 DNA sequence: TGCGCCAGCATGGGGGGAGCAGGCGACTCCTACGAGCAGTACTTC. Its translation is CASMGGAGDSYEQYF.

The rearrangement uses TRBV29-1 and TRBJ2-3, with D perhaps TRBD1 or TRBD2 (5 bases each). The V end was cut by 7 bases, the J end by 1 base, with 15 bases between. Germline V gene lookup returns CDR1 SQVTM and CDR2 ANQGSEA. The CDR3 consists of 14 residues. CDR3 region: CSAEGKGGTDTQYF. The CDR3, as DNA: TGCAGCGCCGAGGGGAAGGGTGGCACAGATACGCAGTATTTT.

This clonotype showed up many times. The chain employs TRBV15 and TRBJ1-4, with 8 bases aligning to TRBD1. The CDR3 has 15 amino acids. V shed 4 bases, J shed 7 bases, and the junction held 8 bases outside the gene matches. Germline V lookup: CDR1 LNHNV, CDR2 YYDKDF (reference sequence). CDR3 in amino acids: CATSTRTGRGEKLFF. Written as DNA, the CDR3 is TGTGCCACCAGCACAAGGACAGGGCGCGGTGAAAAACTGTTTTTT. Combining the CDR3 with reference TRBV15 and TRBJ1-4 gives the whole variable domain DAMVIQNPRYQVTQFGKPVTLSCSQTLNHNVMYWYQQKSSQAPKLLFHYYDKDFNNEADTPDNFQSRRPNTSFCFLDIRSPGLGDTAMYLCATSTRTGRGEKLFFGSGTQLSVL.

The rearrangement links TRBV7-8 to TRBJ1-1; D is perhaps TRBD1 (5 bases). CDR1 and CDR2 from the germline V gene are SGHVS and FQNEAQ. The CDR3 runs 14 residues. Trimming removed 4 bases from V and 9 bases from J, with 18 bases in between. The CDR3 DNA sequence: TGTGCCAGCAGCTACACCCTACAGGCTTCGCAAGCTTTCTTT. It codes for CASSYTLQASQAFF.